Sequencing of this T cell receptor beta chain was carried out in a study of radiation and T cells in renal cell carcinoma. Sequenced by immunoSEQ multiplex PCR; TCRdb stores in-frame clones only, minus some. The repertoire includes 40,000 to 60,000 clones, 80% of them detected once, and about 30% sits in the top ten. The time point is: blood 2 weeks post-SBRT. Treatment defined: 15 Gy SBRT to primary tumor, nephrectomy 4 weeks later. This renal cell carcinoma was of the clear cell type. This clone has just a few counts. The source is a woman in her 70s with renal cell carcinoma. The source was blood, collected from a patient whose treatment included radiotherapy and nephrectomy.

For the CDR3, the DNA is TGTGCCAGCAGATCCAGCGGGAGTGATACGCAGTATTTT. Encoded protein: CASRSSGSDTQYF. The chain carries TRBV9 and TRBJ2-3; 8 positions agree with TRBD2. The CDR3 runs 13 residues. CDR1 and CDR2 from the germline V gene are SGDLS and YYNGEE. V lost 5 bases and J lost 6; bases outside the gene matches: 5. Full variable domain (outside the CDR3, taken from reference TRBV9 and TRBJ2-3): DSGVTQTPKHLITATGQRVTLRCSPRSGDLSVYWYQQSLDQGLQFLIQYYNGEERAKGNILERFSAQQFPDLHSELNLSSLELGDSALYFCASRSSGSDTQYFGPGTRLTVL.